The T cell receptor (beta chain) described here comes from a study of blood T cell repertoires in COVID-19 (dated by TCRdb to 2020 to 2022). Turning to the overall study: Samples from collaborators originated in the United States, Italy and Spain and spanned both the acute and convalescent phases of COVID-19. The material from the prospective study consisted of cDNA or gDNA derived from T cells, B-cell-depleted T cells, or PBMCs. Subjects who had been exposed to COVID-19, were actively infected with it, or had recovered from it provided the deeply sampled blood TCRbeta repertoires that made up the dataset. The repertoires were released in a freely available public database meant as a resource for research on the immune response to SARS-CoV-2. The samples were drawn from two sources: the first 160 participants of the ongoing ImmuneRACE study, and 950 to 1,500 subjects contributed by 6 global collaborators. Nearly every sample came with metadata listing a de-identified subject ID, COVID-19 status, age in years and sex. HLA class I and class II types, where available, came from metadata supplied by the sample provider rather than from assay-based typing.

Beyond this particular receptor, the publication reports: The quantity of clinical and demographic metadata differed by source and by participant and was supplied without curation.

About this clone itself: Its antigen is not yet known. Nothing much larger sits one base from this clone, and base qualities are not available.

Its CDR3 holds 16 amino acids, cysteine through phenylalanine. Just CDR3 DNA is preserved here, 48 bases in frame from base 1. Sequences LGHNA (CDR1) and YSLEER (CDR2) are obtained from the germline V gene. Here V drops 5 bases and J drops 4 bases, and the junction holds 12 bases not matched to any gene. TCRbeta CDR3 regions were amplified from genomic DNA by means of the immunoSEQ Assay, a bias-controlled multiplex PCR. In the paper's pipeline: Within the assay, amplification of reference gene primers was used to estimate how many nucleated cells each sample contained. To quantify the absolute abundance of each unique TCRbeta CDR3 rearrangement, sequence reads were collapsed and filtered. For each sample, productive Simpson clonality was calculated as the square root of Simpson's diversity index across productive rearrangements. Here the immuneACCESS table is served through TCRdb, limited to in-frame sequences with V and J called. Missing clones are a known gap in these copies; in checked studies unresolved V genes cover under half, and the rest lacks a known reason. That table supplies the V and J calls and clone size; D and trimming were determined from the DNA. The sample contains some 140,000 clones, about 85% of them found a single time. The top ten clones comprise 0.6% to 0.7% of the sample.

In Seattle, one collaborating source enrolled patients while the infection was active and tracked those patients longitudinally over the course of disease. Collaborating institutions collected whole blood in K2EDTA tubes following their own protocols. Collaborator samples were shipped for TCRbeta analysis as frozen whole blood, isolated PBMCs, or DNA extracted from either sample type. In this chain, TRBV4-3 is recombined with TRBJ1-2; a stretch of 8 junction bases matches TRBD1. This receptor was identified in a man aged 60-69 years with COVID-19, enrolled during active disease. Sequencing was done on a sample of peripheral blood. The base sequence is TGCGCCAGCAGCGTAGCGGCTACAGGGGGGTCCTATGGCTACACCTTC. It codes for CASSVAATGGSYGYTF.